This T cell receptor beta chain is from a study of Graves' ophthalmopathy and Graves' hyperthyroidism. About the study: Peripheral blood sampling preceded any treatment and occurred at initial diagnosis.

Study-wide points: Blood contained most expanded thyroid clonotypes exceeding 0.001 frequency.

Researchers took RNA transcripts and amplified TCR beta CDR3 regions from them. Second-round multiplex PCR came after first-round RT-PCR with HTBI primers. TCRdb passed the multiplex PCR reads through MiXCR, listing each CDR3 protein once. This sample has 650,000 to 900,000 distinct CDR3 sequences, with 40% found just once. V lost 2 bases to trimming and J lost 0 bases, with 11 bases between them. The CDR3 length is 17 residues. The germline CDR1 and CDR2 sequences are LNHNV and YYDKDF (reference sequence). Sampling over 8 ml of fresh peripheral blood provided the PBMCs. This clonotype is a singleton in its sample. Its antigen is still unknown.

V usage is TRBV15 and J usage is TRBJ2-6; perhaps TRBD1 as D (6 bases). The TCR comes from an adult man with Graves' ophthalmopathy. Sequencing input: peripheral blood. The CDR3 sequence is CATSRWHRASGANVLTF. In DNA, the CDR3 is TGTGCCACCAGCAGATGGCACAGGGCCTCTGGGGCCAACGTCCTGACTTTC.